A selection of T cell receptor beta chains follows, all from one sample in a study of cytomegalovirus exposure and HLA in healthy donors. Assay: immunoSEQ multiplex PCR; the TCRdb copy retains only in-frame clones and omits some. The sample carries about 95,000 clones, roughly 82% recorded once. Specimen: PBMCs. The receptor set was obtained from a man younger than 40 in good health and CMV-seropositive. CDR3s include the opening cysteine and the closing phenylalanine or tryptophan. A D gene is named only where the DNA matches it firmly. Only some rows state a clone size, as once, few, many or a class for expanded clones.

V gene,D gene,J gene,clone size,CDR3 length,CDR3 protein,CDR3 DNA
TRBV14,.,TRBJ2-1,.,13,CASSQVRGNEQFF,TGTGCCAGCAGCCAAGTCAGGGGCAATGAGCAGTTCTTC
TRBV28,TRBD1,TRBJ1-5,.,15,CASSSGTGVRQPQHF,TGTGCCAGCAGTTCCGGGACAGGGGTGCGTCAGCCCCAGCATTTT
TRBV19,TRBD1,TRBJ1-2,.,14,CASTPGQGPHGYTF,TGTGCCAGTACCCCGGGACAGGGTCCCCATGGCTACACCTTC
TRBV6-5,.,TRBJ2-2,.,14,CASSSGSGSGELFF,TGTGCCAGCAGTTCAGGCTCGGGGAGCGGGGAGCTGTTTTTT
TRBV5-4,.,TRBJ2-7,.,15,CASSYSTGGYYEQYF,TGTGCCAGCAGTTATAGTACGGGGGGCTACTACGAGCAGTACTTC
TRBV12-5,TRBD2,TRBJ2-2,.,17,CASGWPGLARGTGELFF,TGTGCTAGTGGTTGGCCGGGACTAGCAAGAGGCACCGGGGAGCTGTTTTTT
TRBV28,.,TRBJ2-7,once,15,CASSLAGLDFYEQYF,TGTGCCAGCAGTTTAGCGGGACTGGATTTCTACGAGCAGTACTTC
TRBV4-2,.,TRBJ2-2,.,18,CASSQSIPQTSNTGELFF,TGTGCCAGCAGCCAAAGTATACCACAGACCTCGAACACCGGGGAGCTGTTTTTT
TRBV6-4,TRBD2,TRBJ2-1,.,15,CASKLELAVYNEQFF,TGTGCCAGCAAATTAGAACTAGCGGTGTACAATGAGCAGTTCTTC
TRBV7-9,.,TRBJ2-2,.,17,CASSFAGARPGTGELFF,TGTGCCAGCAGCTTTGCAGGGGCAAGGCCGGGCACCGGGGAGCTGTTTTTT
TRBV5-1,TRBD2,TRBJ2-1,.,13,CASNLGGNNEQFF,TGCGCCAGCAACCTCGGGGGGAACAATGAGCAGTTCTTC
TRBV4-2,TRBD2,TRBJ2-1,.,21,CASSPGVWGLAGVSSYNEQFF,TGTGCCAGCAGCCCTGGGGTGTGGGGGCTAGCGGGAGTCAGCTCCTACAATGAGCAGTTCTTC
TRBV28,TRBD2,TRBJ2-3,.,20,CASSLFLAGGHVPRTDTQYF,TGTGCCAGCAGTTTATTTCTAGCGGGAGGCCATGTCCCCCGCACAGATACGCAGTATTTT
TRBV4-2,.,TRBJ2-1,.,17,CASSQDMRQSSYNEQFF,TGTGCCAGCAGCCAAGATATGCGGCAGTCCTCCTACAATGAGCAGTTCTTC
TRBV18,.,TRBJ2-2,.,15,CASSPDIRGAGELFF,TGTGCCAGCTCACCCGATATCAGGGGAGCCGGGGAGCTGTTTTTT
TRBV5-6,TRBD2,TRBJ2-1,once,15,CASSDGLAGVGEQFF,TGTGCCAGCAGCGACGGACTAGCGGGAGTGGGTGAGCAGTTCTTC